This T cell receptor beta chain came from a study of cytomegalovirus exposure and HLA in healthy donors. Overall study findings and caveats: Judged likely to be a sequencing artifact was a cluster of highly shared sequence variants. Rare TCR sequences predominated, though certain public TCRs were found in many donors.

The PCR had 60 Vbeta and 13 Jbeta primers. Measured with immunoSEQ multiplex PCR; TCRdb has only the in-frame clones, and not every one. The data show 100,000 to 150,000 clones, roughly 82% seen once. Though probably carrying unrecorded immune exposures, donors were nominally healthy at sampling. This clone was picked up a small number of times. The antigen remains undetermined. CDR1 and CDR2 from the germline V gene are SNHLY and FYNNEI. V lost 6 bases, J lost 6 bases, and 13 bases stayed unmatched. The CDR3 has 16 amino acids. This sequence joins TRBV2 and TRBJ2-3; 9 positions match TRBD2. The specimen sequenced was PBMCs. The receptor comes from a woman aged 40 to 49 in good health and CMV-seropositive. Written as DNA, the CDR3 is TGTGCCAGCAGGCCCGGGACTAGCCGACATGCGGATACGCAGTATTTT. Residues: CASRPGTSRHADTQYF.